One sample yielded the 32 T cell receptor beta chains listed below, sequenced in a study of CD8+ T cells in alopecia areata. Sequencing templates came from extracted RNA that was reverse transcribed into cDNA. Assay used: immunoSEQ multiplex PCR; TCRdb lists only in-frame clones, some missing. The sample lists under 350,000 clones; over 45% were seen once. The sample's treatment: oral pan-JAK inhibitor, 5-10 mg twice daily. The sample was CD4+ T cells sorted from blood, taken at week 24, from a patient treated with tofacitinib. The receptors come from a human donor with alopecia areata.

Only a few counts were recorded for this clone. The V call is TRBV2, the J call TRBJ2-3; 7 nucleotides match TRBD2. The germline CDR1 and CDR2 sequences are SNHLY and FYNNEI. The CDR3 spans 14 residues. J gave up 9 bases and V 7 bases, and 13 bases lay outside the gene matches. In nucleotides, the CDR3 is TGTGCCAGCAAGGTGGTGACTAGCTTGGGCACGCAGTATTTT. Its translation: CASKVVTSLGTQYF.

This chain connects TRBV19 to TRBJ1-6; unclear D gene. Germline CDR1 reads LNHDA; CDR2 reads SQIVND (reference sequence). V lost 2 bases, J lost 2 bases, and 13 bases lay in between. The CDR3 has 17 amino acids. CDR3 region: CASSILRGTAYNSPLHF. The CDR3 coding sequence is TGTGCCAGTAGTATACTACGGGGAACAGCCTATAATTCACCCCTCCACTTT.

This sequence joins TRBV2 and TRBJ2-5, with unresolved D. The germline V gene encodes CDR1 SNHLY and CDR2 FYNNEI. V lost 3 bases and J lost 6, with 17 bases in between. The CDR3 length is 15 residues. The CDR3 DNA is TGTGCCAGCAGTGATATGACTGGAAGGGCTAAGACCCAGTACTTC. As protein: CASSDMTGRAKTQYF.

The chain is built from TRBV2 and TRBJ1-1; no reliable D call. Germline values: CDR1 SNHLY, CDR2 FYNNEI. The CDR3 extends over 14 amino acids. Deletions cut 2 bases from V and 0 bases from J, with 7 bases between. CDR3 DNA sequence: TGTGCCAGCAGTGAAACCCAAGTGAACACTGAAGCTTTCTTT. This translates into CASSETQVNTEAFF.

This clone was seen only a few times. The chain links TRBV7-9 to TRBJ2-3, with unresolved D. The CDR3 has 13 amino acids. V was clipped by 3 bases and J by 4 bases, with 8 bases between them. Germline V CDR1 and CDR2: SEHNR, FQNEAQ (reference sequence). Here the CDR3 DNA reads TGTGCCAGCAGCTTTATCCAGGCAGATACGCAGTATTTT. This encodes CASSFIQADTQYF. Complete variable domain (other parts from reference TRBV7-9 and TRBJ2-3): DTGVSQNPRHKITKRGQNVTFRCDPISEHNRLYWYRQTLGQGPEFLTYFQNEAQLEKSRLLSDRFSAERPKGSFSTLEIQRTEQGDSAMYLCASSFIQADTQYFGPGTRLTVL.

This clone has just a few counts. The genes are TRBV30 and TRBJ1-6, with 9 bases identical to TRBD1. The CDR3 extends over 14 amino acids. With 4 bases clipped from V and 9 bases from J, the junction kept 7 bases outside the gene matches. Looked up from germline, CDR1 is GTSNPN and CDR2 is SVGIG (reference sequence). The CDR3 nucleotides read TGTGCCTGGACTCCGGGACAGGGTGCTTCACCCCTCCACTTT. It is translated as CAWTPGQGASPLHF.

J is TRBJ2-7 and V is TRBV7-2; D may be TRBD2 (6 bases). V was trimmed by 5 bases and J by 2 bases, leaving 19 bases between them. The germline V gene encodes CDR1 SGHTA and CDR2 FQGNSA. This CDR3 region has 16 residues. This chain's CDR3 is CASSPLGGAGPYEQYF. The DNA for the CDR3 is TGTGCCAGCAGCCCTCTTGGGGGAGCGGGCCCCTACGAGCAGTACTTC.

The chain joins TRBV7-9 to TRBJ1-5, with D tentatively TRBD1 (5 bases). Germline V CDR1 and CDR2: SEHNR, FQNEAQ (reference sequence). Deletions cut 4 bases from V and 11 bases from J, with 15 bases between. The CDR3 runs 13 residues. The CDR3 nucleotides are TGTGCCAGCAGCTCTATGGCAGCGGGGGCCCAGCATTTT. This translates into CASSSMAAGAQHF. The whole variable domain, filled in from reference TRBV7-9 and TRBJ1-5, reads DTGVSQNPRHKITKRGQNVTFRCDPISEHNRLYWYRQTLGQGPEFLTYFQNEAQLEKSRLLSDRFSAERPKGSFSTLEIQRTEQGDSAMYLCASSSMAAGAQHFGDGTRLSIL.

This clone was seen more than once but under ten times. The CDR3, as DNA: TGTGCCACTAGAACGCAACCCACAGGGGTCTATGGCTACACCTTC. It codes for CATRTQPTGVYGYTF. This rearrangement joins TRBV19 to TRBJ1-2; 7 bases line up with TRBD1. V shed 10 bases, J shed 4 bases, and the junction held 15 bases outside the gene matches. The CDR3 has 15 amino acids. Germline CDR1 LNHDA, CDR2 SQIVND (reference sequence).

The chain recombines TRBV28 with TRBJ2-7; D is perhaps TRBD1 or TRBD2 (5 bases each). Germline CDR1 and CDR2: MDHEN and SYDVKM. The V end lost 6 bases, the J end lost 0 bases, and 12 bases lay between the germline ends. CDR3 length: 14 amino acids. The chain's CDR3 is CASSTGPYSYEQYF. The CDR3 bases are TGTGCCAGCAGCACGGGACCGTACTCCTACGAGCAGTACTTC.

The chain links TRBV10-3 to TRBJ1-5, with D tentatively TRBD1 (5 bases). V dropped 2 bases and J dropped 7 bases, with 9 bases sitting between them. The CDR3 has 13 amino acids. Germline assignment: CDR1 ENHRY and CDR2 SYGVKD. CDR3 residues: CAISERQGQPQHF. For the CDR3, the DNA is TGTGCCATCAGTGAGAGGCAGGGACAGCCCCAGCATTTT.

The chain joins TRBV27 to TRBJ2-5; D may be TRBD2 (5 bases). Trimming shortened V by 4 bases and J by 1 base, and 10 bases separated the two germline ends. This CDR3 is built from 14 residues. Germline V gene data show CDR1 as MNHEY and CDR2 as SMNVEV (reference sequence). CDR3 in amino acids: CASSSSDFQETQYF. CDR3 sequence (DNA): TGTGCCAGCAGTTCCTCGGACTTCCAAGAGACCCAGTACTTC.

V usage is TRBV7-9 and J usage is TRBJ1-2; D call uncertain. The CDR3 has 13 amino acids. Trimming shortened V by 5 bases and J by 8 bases, and 15 bases separated the two germline ends. Germline loops: CDR1 SEHNR, CDR2 FQNEAQ (reference sequence). This chain's CDR3 is CASSRGSMEGYTF. The CDR3 DNA sequence: TGTGCCAGCAGCCGCGGGAGTATGGAGGGCTACACCTTC.

V is TRBV25-1 and J is TRBJ1-2; D is possibly TRBD1 (5 bases). Germline values: CDR1 MGHDK, CDR2 SYGVNS. Trimming left V 3 bases short and J 1 base short, with 6 bases between. The CDR3 is 13 residues long. CDR3 coding DNA: TGTGCCAGCAGTGACAGGGTTAACTATGGCTACACCTTC. Amino acids: CASSDRVNYGYTF.

This clone was observed a handful of times. The sample holds other DNA sequences that translate to the same CDR3. This sequence joins TRBV7-9 and TRBJ2-5, with D tentatively TRBD1 or TRBD2 (5 bases each). CDR3 length equals 12 residues. Germline loops: CDR1 SEHNR, CDR2 FQNEAQ (reference sequence). The V end was cut by 4 bases, the J end by 4 bases, with 7 bases between. The CDR3 nucleotides are TGTGCCAGCAGCTCCGGGGCAGAGACCCAGTACTTC. It yields the protein CASSSGAETQYF.

The CDR3 reads CASRSTGESAEAFF. Written as DNA, the CDR3 is TGTGCCAGCAGGAGTACAGGGGAATCCGCTGAAGCTTTCTTT. V usage is TRBV7-9 and J usage is TRBJ1-1; TRBD1 aligns across 7 bases. The length of the CDR3 is 14 residues. Germline CDR1 SEHNR, CDR2 FQNEAQ (reference sequence). Trimming took 6 bases from V and 6 from J; bases not matched to a gene: 10.

CDR3 DNA sequence: TGTGCCACCAGCAGAGAAGGGGACAGGGGAAACACCATATATTTT. Protein sequence: CATSREGDRGNTIYF. The gene calls are TRBV15 and TRBJ1-3, with 8 bases lining up with TRBD1. The CDR3 has 15 amino acids. CDR1 and CDR2 from the germline V gene are LNHNV and YYDKDF (reference sequence). Trimming cost V 0 bases and J 4 bases; bases outside gene matches: 2.

This chain links TRBV9 with TRBJ2-3; no definite D call. CDR1 SGDLS and CDR2 YYNGEE come from the germline V gene. Trimming removed 0 bases from V and 6 bases from J, with 8 bases in between. CDR3 length: 13 residues. CDR3 nucleotides: TGTGCCAGCAGCGTAGCTCCCGAGGATACGCAGTATTTT. Protein sequence: CASSVAPEDTQYF.

The chain has TRBV5-4 and TRBJ2-7, with D possibly called TRBD1 or TRBD2 (5 bases each). The length of the CDR3 is 15 residues. Germline assignment: CDR1 SGHNT and CDR2 YYREEE (reference sequence). Trimming cost V 0 bases and J 3 bases, with 13 bases left between them. The CDR3 protein is CASSLGGFLDYEQYF. The CDR3 region has the DNA TGTGCCAGCAGCTTGGGGGGGTTCTTAGACTACGAGCAGTACTTC.

This chain uses TRBV15 with TRBJ2-7, with D perhaps TRBD1 (6 bases). From germline, CDR1 is LNHNV and CDR2 YYDKDF (reference sequence). CDR3 length equals 14 residues. The V end was cut by 3 bases, the J end by 0 bases, with 9 bases between. The CDR3 loop is CATSSDRSSYEQYF. The CDR3, as DNA: TGTGCCACCAGCAGCGACAGGAGCTCCTACGAGCAGTACTTC.

The chain joins TRBV7-6 to TRBJ2-1; 7 nucleotides match TRBD2. This CDR3 spans 16 amino acids. The germline V gene encodes CDR1 SGHVS and CDR2 FNYEAQ. V shed 0 bases, J shed 6 bases, and the junction held 8 bases outside the gene matches. This chain's CDR3 is CASSLARSGAGNEQFF. The CDR3 nucleotides are TGTGCCAGCAGCTTAGCGAGGAGCGGGGCGGGCAATGAGCAGTTCTTC. The variable domain in full, with the rest retrieved from reference TRBV7-6 and TRBJ2-1, is GAGVSQSPRYKVTKRGQDVALRCDPISGHVSLYWYRQALGQGPEFLTYFNYEAQQDKSGLPNDRFSAERPEGSISTLTIQRTEQRDSAMYRCASSLARSGAGNEQFFGPGTRLTVL.

The chain carries TRBV30 and TRBJ1-5, with unresolved D. Germline V gives CDR1 GTSNPN, CDR2 SVGIG (reference sequence). Between the trimmed V and J ends, which lost 0 bases and 1 base, there was a span of 7 bases. This CDR3 spans 14 amino acids. Here the CDR3 DNA reads TGTGCCTGGAGTGTAAGGTGGAGCAATCAGCCCCAGCATTTT. This codes for CAWSVRWSNQPQHF.

The chain links TRBV27 to TRBJ2-3; 9 positions match TRBD1. The CDR3 runs to 14 residues. Germline trimming cut 4 bases from V and 4 bases from J; bases unmatched to any gene: 3. Germline V gene lookup returns CDR1 MNHEY and CDR2 SMNVEV (reference sequence). CDR3 nucleotide sequence: TGTGCCAGCAGTTACGGACAGGGGTCAGATACGCAGTATTTT. Its translation is CASSYGQGSDTQYF.

This clone was seen a single time. The identical CDR3 is also encoded by other nucleotide sequences in the sample. The chain uses TRBV27 and TRBJ1-2; D ambiguous. V lost 2 bases to trimming and J lost 0 bases, with 4 bases between them. The CDR3 extends over 13 amino acids. From germline, CDR1 is MNHEY and CDR2 SMNVEV (reference sequence). The CDR3 DNA reads TGTGCCAGCAGTTTAAGGCCTAACTATGGCTACACCTTC. Amino acids: CASSLRPNYGYTF.

The CDR3 sequence: CASEGTTQYF. The DNA of the CDR3 is TGTGCCAGCGAGGGGACTACGCAGTATTTT. V is TRBV2 and J is TRBJ2-3; D possibly matches TRBD1 or TRBD2 (5 bases each). Deletions cut 8 bases from V and 8 bases from J, with 8 bases between. This CDR3 region has 10 residues. Per germline, CDR1 SNHLY and CDR2 FYNNEI.

This chain uses TRBV30 with TRBJ1-1; D may be TRBD1 (5 bases). There are 13 residues in the CDR3. From germline, CDR1 is GTSNPN and CDR2 SVGIG (reference sequence). Trimming took off 2 bases at V and 1 base at J, with 8 bases between the two ends. The CDR3 DNA reads TGTGCCTGGAGTAGGGGTGAGAACACTGAAGCTTTCTTT. Protein sequence: CAWSRGENTEAFF.

The chain has TRBV29-1 and TRBJ2-2, with D possibly matching TRBD1 (6 bases). V was trimmed by 4 bases and J by 1 base, leaving 19 bases between them. Germline lookup yields CDR1 SQVTM and CDR2 ANQGSEA. The CDR3 has 17 amino acids. The CDR3 spells CSVAQRAGVQNTGELFF. The CDR3 coding sequence is TGCAGCGTTGCTCAGAGAGCAGGGGTCCAGAACACCGGGGAGCTGTTTTTT.

This clone was detected many times. The rearrangement joins TRBV6-1 to TRBJ2-3; TRBD2 is a possible D gene (5 bases). Germline assignment: CDR1 MNHNS and CDR2 SASEGT. There are 15 residues in the CDR3. V gave up 2 bases and J gave up 1 base, with 10 bases separating them. CDR3 amino acids: CASSEWRRRTDTQYF. The CDR3 DNA reads as TGTGCCAGCAGTGAATGGAGGAGACGCACAGATACGCAGTATTTT.

The chain recombines TRBV30 with TRBJ2-7; possibly TRBD2 for D (5 bases). Germline-derived CDR1 and CDR2 are GTSNPN and SVGIG (reference sequence). This CDR3 contains 10 residues. DNA of the CDR3: TGTGCCTGGCCTGGAGGCGGTATATGGGTC. This translates into CAWPGGGIWV.

This clone was seen just once. This chain joins TRBV27 and TRBJ2-5, with 11 bases fitting TRBD2. The germline gives CDR1 MNHEY, CDR2 SMNVEV (reference sequence). This CDR3 has 16 residues. Germline trimming cut 5 bases from V and 5 bases from J; bases unmatched to any gene: 10. In nucleotides, the CDR3 is TGTGCCAGCAGTGAAAGGGCTAGCGGGGGGAGGGAGACCCAGTACTTC. The encoded protein is CASSERASGGRETQYF.

Written as DNA, the CDR3 is TGTGCCAGCAGTGAATTGATTGCCGGGACAGGGCCCAACGAGCAGTACTTC. Protein sequence: CASSELIAGTGPNEQYF. This chain uses TRBV25-1 with TRBJ2-7; 9 bases align to TRBD1. The ends lost 1 base at V and 5 bases at J; junction bases unmatched: 12. Germline V gene data show CDR1 as MGHDK and CDR2 as SYGVNS. CDR3 size: 17 residues.

This clone was counted between two and nine times. This chain connects TRBV19 to TRBJ2-1; TRBD1 or TRBD2 may be the D gene (6 bases each). CDR3 length: 15 residues. In germline, CDR1 is LNHDA, CDR2 SQIVND (reference sequence). V dropped 5 bases and J dropped 2 bases, with 13 bases sitting between them. The CDR3 spells CASSPGAQTYNEQFF. In DNA form, the CDR3 reads TGTGCCAGTAGTCCGGGGGCCCAGACCTACAATGAGCAGTTCTTC.